A single sample is the source of the 8 T cell receptor beta chains below, sequenced in a study of T cells after yellow fever vaccination. MiXCR, run by TCRdb on the 5' RACE reads, gives a single entry per CDR3 protein. The data hold under 300,000 distinct CDR3 sequences, with 6.5% to 7.5% observed a single time. This sample comprised CD4+ T cells sorted from PBMCs, obtained on the day of the yellow fever booster vaccination. Receptor source: a man aged 30-40 years who received the YFV17D yellow fever vaccine.

The chain carries TRBV3-1 and TRBJ2-7, with a tentative D call TRBD2 (6 bases). Germline CDR1 and CDR2: LGHDT and YNNKEL (reference sequence). This CDR3 region has 14 residues. Trimming stripped 10 bases from V and 3 bases from J, with 19 bases between. The CDR3 sequence: CATSKGGSGYEQYF. The CDR3 DNA is TGTGCCACCTCCAAAGGTGGTAGCGGCTACGAGCAGTACTTC.

The CDR3 region has the DNA TGTGCCAGCACCCCCAGCGGGACCAACACAGATACGCAGTATTTT. Its protein product is CASTPSGTNTDTQYF. This rearrangement joins TRBV7-9 to TRBJ2-3; 7 bases map to TRBD2. Germline V lookup: CDR1 SEHNR, CDR2 FQNEAQ (reference sequence). Trimming at V came to 7 bases and at J to 2 bases, leaving 9 bases not matched to a gene. The CDR3 sequence is 15 residues long. The variable domain in full, with the rest retrieved from reference TRBV7-9 and TRBJ2-3, is DTGVSQNPRHKITKRGQNVTFRCDPISEHNRLYWYRQTLGQGPEFLTYFQNEAQLEKSRLLSDRFSAERPKGSFSTLEIQRTEQGDSAMYLCASTPSGTNTDTQYFGPGTRLTVL.

This clonotype was detected many times. Its ends do not fully match the called genes, so a read error is possible. The rearrangement links TRBV7-7 to TRBJ2-3, with 14 bases identical to TRBD2. Germline CDR1 is SSHAT and CDR2 is FNYEAQ (reference sequence). CDR3 size: 20 residues. Here the CDR3 reads CASSLAATSGRAWFMDTQYF. The CDR3 DNA is TGTGCTAGCAGCTTGGCCGCGACTAGCGGGAGGGCCTGGTTCATGGATACGCAGTATTTT.

This clonotype was detected ten times or more. The rearrangement links TRBV7-3 to TRBJ2-3; D unresolved. Looked up from germline, CDR1 is SGHTA and CDR2 is FQGTGA. V lost 5 bases to trimming and J lost 4 bases, with 10 bases between them. The CDR3 spans 13 residues. The CDR3: CASSRAPPDTQYF. The CDR3 bases are TGTGCCAGCAGCCGCGCCCCCCCAGATACGCAGTATTTT. The full variable domain, in which reference TRBV7-3 and TRBJ2-3 provide the parts outside the CDR3, is GAGVSQTPSNKVTEKGKYVELRCDPISGHTALYWYRQSLGQGPEFLIYFQGTGAADDSGLPNDRFFAVRPEGSVSTLKIQRTERGDSAVYLCASSRAPPDTQYFGPGTRLTVL.

This chain links TRBV5-1 with TRBJ1-1; D might be TRBD1 (5 bases). The CDR3 spans 17 residues. CDR1 and CDR2 from the germline V gene are SGHRS and YFSETQ. V was cut by 4 bases and J by 3 bases, with 22 bases left in between. The CDR3: CASSGGHGTRPYTEAFF. DNA for the CDR3: TGCGCCAGCAGCGGAGGTCACGGGACTAGACCCTACACTGAAGCTTTCTTT.

This clonotype was detected a few times. V and J are TRBV20-1 and TRBJ2-7; unclear D gene. Germline V CDR1 and CDR2: DFQATT, SNEGSKA (reference sequence). The CDR3 totals 14 residues. Trimming cost V 1 base and J 3 bases, with 13 bases left between them. The CDR3 nucleotides are TGCAGTGCTAGAGTTGGACGGGTTGGCTACGAGCAGTACTTC. Its translation is CSARVGRVGYEQYF.

In the case of this clonotype: A much larger clone differs from this one at a single base, so this may be a read error. V gene TRBV7-2 combines with J gene TRBJ2-5; 7 bases are a match to TRBD2. CDR1 and CDR2 from the germline V gene are SGHTA and FQGNSA. The CDR3 extends over 14 amino acids. Trimming at V came to 5 bases and at J to 2 bases, leaving 5 bases not matched to a gene. CDR3 region: CTSSPRGGQETQYF. The CDR3 DNA sequence: TGTACCAGCAGCCCCCGGGGAGGGCAAGAGACCCAGTACTTC.

The chain joins TRBV7-9 to TRBJ2-7; D is uncertain. Trimming removed 5 bases from V and 2 bases from J, with 13 bases in between. The CDR3 sequence is 14 residues long. CDR1 is SEHNR and CDR2 is FQNEAQ in the germline V gene (reference sequence). The CDR3 loop reads CASSPGRAAYEQYF. The CDR3, as DNA: TGTGCCAGCAGCCCCGGTCGTGCCGCCTACGAGCAGTACTTC.